This T cell receptor (beta chain) was retrieved from a study of CD4+ T cells in melanoma. Findings and caveats of the study: Reportedly, melanoma neoantigen-specific CD4+ T cells showed varied differentiation states. A reported correlation linked neoantigen-specific CD4+ T cells to CD8+, macrophage and B cell function.

As for this clone: Its specificity is unknown.

This CDR3 is 16 amino acids long. Germline values: CDR1 KGHSH, CDR2 LQKENI. After removal of 0 bases from V and 4 bases from J, the junction contained 6 bases not matched to a gene. The repertoire was sequenced with immunoSEQ multiplex PCR; TCRdb's copy has only in-frame clones and lacks some. The table has 120,000 to 150,000 clones, about nine tenths seen once; the top ten hold about 1.5%. The gene calls are TRBV18 and TRBJ2-1; 7 bases fit TRBD2. The TCR sequence derives from a human donor with melanoma. The CDR3 protein is CASSPPAAGIYNEQFF. The CDR3 DNA reads TGTGCCAGCTCACCACCGGCAGCGGGGATTTACAATGAGCAGTTCTTC.